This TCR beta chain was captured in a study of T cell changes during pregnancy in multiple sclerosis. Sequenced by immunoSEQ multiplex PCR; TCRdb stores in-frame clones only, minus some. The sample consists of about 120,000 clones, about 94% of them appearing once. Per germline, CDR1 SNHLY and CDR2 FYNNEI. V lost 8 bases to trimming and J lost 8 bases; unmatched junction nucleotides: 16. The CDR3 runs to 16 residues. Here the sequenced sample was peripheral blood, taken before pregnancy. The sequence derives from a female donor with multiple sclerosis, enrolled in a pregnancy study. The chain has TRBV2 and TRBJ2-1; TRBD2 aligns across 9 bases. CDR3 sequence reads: CASGVLPGLAEDEQFF. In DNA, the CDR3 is TGTGCCAGCGGGGTACTCCCGGGACTAGCTGAGGATGAGCAGTTCTTC.